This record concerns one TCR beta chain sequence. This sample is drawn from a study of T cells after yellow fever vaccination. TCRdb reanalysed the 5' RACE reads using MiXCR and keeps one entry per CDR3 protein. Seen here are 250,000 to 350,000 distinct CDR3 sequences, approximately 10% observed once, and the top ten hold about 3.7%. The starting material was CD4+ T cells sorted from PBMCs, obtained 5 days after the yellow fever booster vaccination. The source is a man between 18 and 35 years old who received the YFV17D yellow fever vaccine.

The CDR3: CASRPRRGNQPQHF. The CDR3 DNA is TGTGCCAGCAGACCAAGACGGGGGAATCAGCCCCAGCATTTT. The chain joins TRBV2 to TRBJ1-5; TRBD1 is a possible D gene (5 bases). V lost 6 bases and J lost 4, with 13 bases in between. The germline V gene has CDR1 SNHLY and CDR2 FYNNEI. The CDR3 spans 14 residues.